One sample yielded the 8 T cell receptor beta chains listed below, sequenced in a study of cytomegalovirus exposure and HLA in healthy donors. The PCR contained 60 Vbeta and 13 Jbeta primers. The protocol was immunoSEQ multiplex PCR, while the TCRdb copy is restricted to in-frame clones and leaves out a portion. The sample holds around 160,000 clones; roughly 80% are singletons and the top ten take about 3%. Input material: PBMCs. The receptors stem from a middle-aged man in good health and CMV-seropositive.

This clone was detected a few times. The chain carries TRBV5-1 and TRBJ1-2; TRBD1 agrees at 9 bases. The V and J ends lost 0 bases and 8 bases, in that order; junction bases with no gene match: 8. The CDR3 loop spans 15 amino acids. Looked up from germline, CDR1 is SGHRS and CDR2 is YFSETQ. This CDR3 reads CASSLGQGVVSGYTF. The DNA for the CDR3 is TGCGCCAGCAGCTTGGGACAGGGGGTAGTGAGCGGCTACACCTTC.

V usage is TRBV4-1 and J usage is TRBJ1-5; unclear D gene. V lost 0 bases to trimming and J lost 7 bases, with 13 bases between them. Germline CDR1 MGHRA, CDR2 YSYEKL. This CDR3 is built from 15 residues. The CDR3 spells CASSQERSGSQPQHF. Written as DNA, the CDR3 is TGCGCCAGCAGCCAAGAAAGGTCGGGATCACAGCCCCAGCATTTT.

The chain has TRBV7-2 and TRBJ1-5; D ambiguous. Germline assignment: CDR1 SGHTA and CDR2 FQGNSA. This CDR3 is 15 amino acids long. V lost 1 base to trimming and J lost 2 bases, with 9 bases between them. This CDR3 is CASSLVSGGNQPQHF. Here the CDR3 DNA reads TGTGCCAGCAGCTTAGTTTCGGGTGGCAATCAGCCCCAGCATTTT.

J is TRBJ2-7 and V is TRBV28, with 8 nucleotides matching TRBD2. Germline CDR1 is MDHEN and CDR2 is SYDVKM. The CDR3 is 15 residues long. V shed 1 base and J 3 bases; nucleotides not matched to a gene: 5. The CDR3 DNA reads as TGTGCCAGCAGTTTATTGGGGACTAGTAGCTACGAGCAGTACTTC. Residues: CASSLLGTSSYEQYF.

This clone has just one count. The gene calls are TRBV9 and TRBJ2-2; D is undetermined. The germline V gene has CDR1 SGDLS and CDR2 YYNGEE. V lost 1 base and J 1 base, leaving 8 bases between the germline ends. The CDR3 has 15 residues. The CDR3 DNA reads as TGTGCCAGCAGCGTACTAGTGGGGAACACCGGGGAGCTGTTTTTT. The encoded protein is CASSVLVGNTGELFF.

V and J are TRBV27 and TRBJ2-7; TRBD1 matches at 8 bases. Losses at the gene ends were 4 bases for V and 6 bases for J; bases not matched to a gene: 8. The germline V gene encodes CDR1 MNHEY and CDR2 SMNVEV (reference sequence). This CDR3 spans 14 amino acids. The CDR3 region has the DNA TGTGCCAGCAGTTCCTCGGGACAGGCTGGCGAGCAGTACTTC. Protein sequence: CASSSSGQAGEQYF.

V gene TRBV7-3 combines with J gene TRBJ2-5; 8 bases map to TRBD1. Looked up from germline, CDR1 is SGHTA and CDR2 is FQGTGA. The CDR3 consists of 15 residues. The J segment lost 2 bases and the V segment lost 5 bases, leaving 7 bases of the junction unmatched. The CDR3 loop reads CASSRTGSGQETQYF. CDR3 sequence (DNA): TGTGCCAGCAGCCGGACAGGGTCGGGGCAAGAGACCCAGTACTTC.

A single count supports this clone. The rearrangement links TRBV5-4 to TRBJ2-1, with D possibly being TRBD2 (6 bases). CDR3 length: 15 amino acids. Germline CDR1 is SGHNT and CDR2 is YYREEE (reference sequence). Trimming cost V 4 bases and J 5 bases, with 16 bases left between them. CDR3 amino acids: CASSPGGASDNEQFF. The CDR3 nucleotides are TGTGCCAGCAGCCCGGGCGGGGCCTCAGACAATGAGCAGTTCTTC.